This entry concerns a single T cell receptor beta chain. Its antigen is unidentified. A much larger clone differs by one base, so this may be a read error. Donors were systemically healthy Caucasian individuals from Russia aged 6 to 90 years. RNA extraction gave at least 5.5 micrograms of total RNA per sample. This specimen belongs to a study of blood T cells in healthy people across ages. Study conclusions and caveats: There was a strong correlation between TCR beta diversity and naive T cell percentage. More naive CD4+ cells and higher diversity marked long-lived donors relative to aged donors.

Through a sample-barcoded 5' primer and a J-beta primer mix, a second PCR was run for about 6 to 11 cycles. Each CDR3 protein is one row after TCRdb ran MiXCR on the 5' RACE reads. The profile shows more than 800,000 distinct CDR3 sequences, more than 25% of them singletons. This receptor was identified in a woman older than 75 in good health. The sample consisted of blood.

The CDR3 coding sequence is TGTGCCAGCAGCCCCAGGGGGTACAATGAGCAGTACTTC. Protein: CASSPRGYNEQYF. The chain joins TRBV9 to TRBJ2-1; 7 bases are a match to TRBD1. The J call may not be correct, given that the DNA end is closer to TRBJ2-7. The CDR3 has 13 amino acids. Germline V gives CDR1 SGDLS, CDR2 YYNGEE.